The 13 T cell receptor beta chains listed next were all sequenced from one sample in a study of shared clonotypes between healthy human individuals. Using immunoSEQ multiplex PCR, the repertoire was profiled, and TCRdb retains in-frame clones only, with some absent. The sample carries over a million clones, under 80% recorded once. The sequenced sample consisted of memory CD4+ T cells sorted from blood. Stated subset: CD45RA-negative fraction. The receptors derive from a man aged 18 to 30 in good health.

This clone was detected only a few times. The CDR3 nucleotides are TGCGCCAGCAGTGGCGCAGGCTACGAGCAGTACTTC. It translates to CASSGAGYEQYF. The chain uses TRBV10-2 and TRBJ2-7; D not certain. Germline lookup yields CDR1 WSHSY and CDR2 SAAADI. The CDR3 length is 12 residues. Trimming pared 4 bases from V and 3 bases from J, leaving 7 bases between.

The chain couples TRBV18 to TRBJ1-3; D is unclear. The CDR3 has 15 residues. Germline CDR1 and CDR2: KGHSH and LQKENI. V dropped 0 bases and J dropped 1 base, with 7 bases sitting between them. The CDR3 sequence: CASSPPRPSGNTIYF. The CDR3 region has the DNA TGTGCCAGCTCACCACCAAGGCCGTCTGGAAACACCATATATTTT.

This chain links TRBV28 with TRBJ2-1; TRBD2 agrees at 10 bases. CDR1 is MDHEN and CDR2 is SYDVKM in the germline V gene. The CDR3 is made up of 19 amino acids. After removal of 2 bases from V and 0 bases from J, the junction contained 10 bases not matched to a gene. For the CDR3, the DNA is TGTGCCAGCAGTTTAGGGCTAGCGGGGGCCTGGAGCTCCTACAATGAGCAGTTCTTC. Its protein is CASSLGLAGAWSSYNEQFF.

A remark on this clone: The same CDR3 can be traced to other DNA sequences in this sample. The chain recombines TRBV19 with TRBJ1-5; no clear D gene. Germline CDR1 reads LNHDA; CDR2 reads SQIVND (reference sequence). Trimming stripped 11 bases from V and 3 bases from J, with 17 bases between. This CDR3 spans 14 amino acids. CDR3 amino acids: CASSIRGNNQPQHF. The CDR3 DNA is TGTGCCTCTAGTATACGGGGTAACAATCAGCCCCAGCATTTT. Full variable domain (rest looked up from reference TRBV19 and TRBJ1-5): DGGITQSPKYLFRKEGQNVTLSCEQNLNHDAMYWYRQDPGQGLRLIYYSQIVNDFQKGDIAEGYSVSREKKESFPLTVTSAQKNPTAFYLCASSIRGNNQPQHFGDGTRLSIL.

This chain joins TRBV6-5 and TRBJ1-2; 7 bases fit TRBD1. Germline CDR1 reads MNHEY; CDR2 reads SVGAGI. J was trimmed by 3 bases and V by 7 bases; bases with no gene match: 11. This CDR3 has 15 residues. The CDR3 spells CASTSARTGDYGYTF. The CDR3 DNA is TGTGCCAGCACCTCGGCCCGAACAGGGGACTATGGCTACACCTTC.

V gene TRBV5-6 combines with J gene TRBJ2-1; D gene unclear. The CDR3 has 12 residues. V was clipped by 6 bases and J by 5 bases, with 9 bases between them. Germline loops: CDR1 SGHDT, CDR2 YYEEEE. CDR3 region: CASTRLNNEQFF. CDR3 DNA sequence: TGTGCCAGCACACGGCTCAACAATGAGCAGTTCTTC.

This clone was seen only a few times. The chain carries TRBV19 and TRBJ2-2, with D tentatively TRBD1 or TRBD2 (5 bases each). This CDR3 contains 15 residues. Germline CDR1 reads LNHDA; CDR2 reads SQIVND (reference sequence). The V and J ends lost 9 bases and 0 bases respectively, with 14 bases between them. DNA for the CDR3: TGTGCCAGCTTCTCCGGGACCTCGAACACCGGGGAGCTGTTTTTT. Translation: CASFSGTSNTGELFF.

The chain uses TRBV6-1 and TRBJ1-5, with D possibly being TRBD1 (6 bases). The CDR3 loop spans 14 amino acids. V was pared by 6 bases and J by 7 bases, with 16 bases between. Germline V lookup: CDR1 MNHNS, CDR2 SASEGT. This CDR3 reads CASSQQGGRQPQHF. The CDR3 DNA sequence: TGTGCCAGCAGCCAACAGGGTGGGAGACAGCCCCAGCATTTT.

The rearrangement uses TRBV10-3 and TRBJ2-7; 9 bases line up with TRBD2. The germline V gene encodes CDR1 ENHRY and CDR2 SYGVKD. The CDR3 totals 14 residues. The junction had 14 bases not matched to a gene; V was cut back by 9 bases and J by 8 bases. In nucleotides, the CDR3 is TGTGCCATTGAGGGAGCGGGAGGAGGCGCCCAGCAGTACTTC. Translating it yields CAIEGAGGGAQQYF.

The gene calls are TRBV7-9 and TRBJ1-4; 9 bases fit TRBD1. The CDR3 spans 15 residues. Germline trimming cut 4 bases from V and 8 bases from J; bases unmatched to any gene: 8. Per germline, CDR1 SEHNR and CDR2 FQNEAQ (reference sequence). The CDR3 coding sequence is TGTGCCAGCAGCTCCGTCGGGACAGGGCAAGAAAAACTGTTTTTT. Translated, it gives CASSSVGTGQEKLFF.

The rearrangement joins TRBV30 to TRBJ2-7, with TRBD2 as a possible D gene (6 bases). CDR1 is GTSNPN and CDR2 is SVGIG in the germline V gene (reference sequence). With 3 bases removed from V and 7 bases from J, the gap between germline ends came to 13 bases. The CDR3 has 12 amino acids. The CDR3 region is CAWRGLGGEQYF. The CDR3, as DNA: TGTGCCTGGAGGGGGCTAGGAGGGGAGCAGTACTTC. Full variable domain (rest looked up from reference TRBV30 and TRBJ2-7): SQTIHQWPATLVQPVGSPLSLECTVEGTSNPNLYWYRQAAGRGLQLLFYSVGIGQISSEVPQNLSASRPQDRQFILSSKKLLLSDSGFYLCAWRGLGGEQYFGPGTRLTVT.

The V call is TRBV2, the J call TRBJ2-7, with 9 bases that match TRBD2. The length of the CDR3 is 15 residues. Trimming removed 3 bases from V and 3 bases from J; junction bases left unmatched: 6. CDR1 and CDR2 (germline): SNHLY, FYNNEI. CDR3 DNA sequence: TGTGCCAGCAGTGAGGAAGCGGGGGGCAACTACGAGCAGTACTTC. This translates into CASSEEAGGNYEQYF.

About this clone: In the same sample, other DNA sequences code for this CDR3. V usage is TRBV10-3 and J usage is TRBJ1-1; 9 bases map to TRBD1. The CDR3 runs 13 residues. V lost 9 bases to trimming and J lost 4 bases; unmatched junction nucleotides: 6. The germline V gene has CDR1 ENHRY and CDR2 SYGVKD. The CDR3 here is CAITQGAGTEAFF. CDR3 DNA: TGTGCCATTACACAGGGGGCCGGCACTGAAGCTTTCTTT.